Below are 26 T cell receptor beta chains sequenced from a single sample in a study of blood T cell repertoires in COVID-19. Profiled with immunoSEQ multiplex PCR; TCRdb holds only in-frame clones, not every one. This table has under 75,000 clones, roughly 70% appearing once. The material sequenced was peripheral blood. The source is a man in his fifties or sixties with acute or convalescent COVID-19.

This CDR3 reads CASSPGLAGGGTQYF. The CDR3 coding sequence is TGTGCCAGCAGCCCCGGACTAGCGGGGGGCGGTACGCAGTATTTT. The chain is built from TRBV11-3 and TRBJ2-3; 14 nucleotides align to TRBD2. Trimming at V came to 5 bases and at J to 8 bases, leaving 6 bases not matched to a gene. CDR3 length equals 15 residues. The germline gives CDR1 SGHNT, CDR2 YENEEA.

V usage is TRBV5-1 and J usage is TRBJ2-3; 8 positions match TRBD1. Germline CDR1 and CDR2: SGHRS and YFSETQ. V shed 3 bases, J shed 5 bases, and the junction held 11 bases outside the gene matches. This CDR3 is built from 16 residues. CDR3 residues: CASSWSPGQGGDTQYF. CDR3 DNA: TGCGCCAGCAGCTGGAGCCCTGGACAGGGTGGAGATACGCAGTATTTT.

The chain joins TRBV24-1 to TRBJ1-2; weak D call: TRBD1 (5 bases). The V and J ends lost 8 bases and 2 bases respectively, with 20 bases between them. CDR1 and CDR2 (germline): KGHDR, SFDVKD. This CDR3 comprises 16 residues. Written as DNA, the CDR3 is TGTGCCACCACGGGCGGCAGACAGACCTTAAACTATGGCTACACCTTC. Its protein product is CATTGGRQTLNYGYTF.

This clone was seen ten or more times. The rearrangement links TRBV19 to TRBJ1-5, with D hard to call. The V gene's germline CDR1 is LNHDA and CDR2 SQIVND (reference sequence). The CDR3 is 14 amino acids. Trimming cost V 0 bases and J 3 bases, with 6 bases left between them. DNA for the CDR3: TGTGCCAGTAGTATAGACAGAAACAATCAGCCCCAGCATTTT. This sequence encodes CASSIDRNNQPQHF.

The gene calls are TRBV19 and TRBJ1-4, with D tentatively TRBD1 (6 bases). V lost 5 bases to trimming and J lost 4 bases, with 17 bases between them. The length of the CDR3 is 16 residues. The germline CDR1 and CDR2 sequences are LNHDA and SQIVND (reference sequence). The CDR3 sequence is CASSPRTDTFNEKLFF. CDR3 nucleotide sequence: TGTGCCAGTAGTCCCCGGACAGACACTTTTAATGAAAAACTGTTTTTT.

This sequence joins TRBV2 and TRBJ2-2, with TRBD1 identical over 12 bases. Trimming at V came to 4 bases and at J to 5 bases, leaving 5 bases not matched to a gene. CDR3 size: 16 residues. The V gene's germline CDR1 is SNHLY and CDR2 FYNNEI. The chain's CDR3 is CASSGGTGGATGELFF. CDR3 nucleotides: TGTGCCAGCAGTGGAGGGACAGGGGGCGCGACCGGGGAGCTGTTTTTT.

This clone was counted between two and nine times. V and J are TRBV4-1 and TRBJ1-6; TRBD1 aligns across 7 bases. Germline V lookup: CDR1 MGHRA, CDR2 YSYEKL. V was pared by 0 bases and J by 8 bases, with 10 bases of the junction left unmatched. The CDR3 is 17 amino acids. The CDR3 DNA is TGCGCCAGCAGCCAAGATCATACAGGGGCATGGGATTCACCCCTCCACTTT. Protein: CASSQDHTGAWDSPLHF.

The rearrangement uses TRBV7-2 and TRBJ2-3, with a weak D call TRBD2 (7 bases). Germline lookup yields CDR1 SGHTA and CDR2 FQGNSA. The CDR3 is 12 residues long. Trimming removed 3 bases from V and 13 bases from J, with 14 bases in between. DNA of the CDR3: TGTGCCAGCAGCTTTAACGGGGGGCCGGAGTATTTT. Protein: CASSFNGGPEYF.

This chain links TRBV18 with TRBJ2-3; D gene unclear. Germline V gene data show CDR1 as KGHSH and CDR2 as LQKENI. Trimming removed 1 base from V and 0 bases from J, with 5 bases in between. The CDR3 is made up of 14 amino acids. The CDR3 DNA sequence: TGTGCCAGCTCACCACTCGGTAGCACAGATACGCAGTATTTT. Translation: CASSPLGSTDTQYF.

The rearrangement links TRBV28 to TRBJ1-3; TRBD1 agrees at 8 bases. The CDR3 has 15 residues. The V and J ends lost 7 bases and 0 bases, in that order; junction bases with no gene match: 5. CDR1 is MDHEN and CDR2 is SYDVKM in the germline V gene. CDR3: CASMGTGDSGNTIYF. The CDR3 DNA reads TGTGCCAGCATGGGGACAGGTGACTCTGGAAACACCATATATTTT.

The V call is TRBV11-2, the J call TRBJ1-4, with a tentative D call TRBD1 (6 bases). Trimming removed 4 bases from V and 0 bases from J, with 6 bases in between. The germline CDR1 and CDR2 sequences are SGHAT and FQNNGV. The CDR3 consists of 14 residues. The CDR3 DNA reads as TGTGCCAGCAGCTGGACAGCAACTAATGAAAAACTGTTTTTT. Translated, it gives CASSWTATNEKLFF.

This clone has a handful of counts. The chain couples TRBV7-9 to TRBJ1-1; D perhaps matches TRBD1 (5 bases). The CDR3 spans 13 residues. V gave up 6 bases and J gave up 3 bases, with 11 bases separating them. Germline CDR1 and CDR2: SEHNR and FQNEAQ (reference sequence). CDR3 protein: CASRTARYTEAFF. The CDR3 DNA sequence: TGTGCCAGCAGGACAGCTCGGTACACTGAAGCTTTCTTT.

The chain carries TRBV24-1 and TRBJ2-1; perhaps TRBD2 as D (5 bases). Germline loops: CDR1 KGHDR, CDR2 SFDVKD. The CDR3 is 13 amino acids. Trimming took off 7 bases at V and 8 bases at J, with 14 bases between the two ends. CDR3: CATRDFRVDEQFF. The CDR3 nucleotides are TGTGCCACCAGGGACTTTCGGGTCGATGAGCAGTTCTTC.

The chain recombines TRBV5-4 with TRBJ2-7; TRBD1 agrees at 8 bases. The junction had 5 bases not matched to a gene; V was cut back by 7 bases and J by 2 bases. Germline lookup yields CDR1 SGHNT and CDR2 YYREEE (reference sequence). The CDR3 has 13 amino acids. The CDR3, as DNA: TGTGCCAGCGGAGACAGGGGTACCTACGAGCAGTACTTC. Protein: CASGDRGTYEQYF.

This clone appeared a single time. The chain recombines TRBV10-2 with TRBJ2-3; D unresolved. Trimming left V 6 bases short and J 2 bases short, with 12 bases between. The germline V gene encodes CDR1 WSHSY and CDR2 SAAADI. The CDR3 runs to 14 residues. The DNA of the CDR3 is TGCGCCAGCAGACAGTTAATTTCCACAGATACGCAGTATTTT. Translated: CASRQLISTDTQYF.

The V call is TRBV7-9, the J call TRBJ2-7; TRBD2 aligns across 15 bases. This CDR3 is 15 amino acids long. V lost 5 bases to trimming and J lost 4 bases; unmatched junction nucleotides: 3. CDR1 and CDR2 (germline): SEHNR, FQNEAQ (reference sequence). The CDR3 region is CASSPGLAGGYEQYV. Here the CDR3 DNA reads TGTGCCAGCAGCCCGGGACTAGCGGGGGGTTACGAGCAGTACGTC.

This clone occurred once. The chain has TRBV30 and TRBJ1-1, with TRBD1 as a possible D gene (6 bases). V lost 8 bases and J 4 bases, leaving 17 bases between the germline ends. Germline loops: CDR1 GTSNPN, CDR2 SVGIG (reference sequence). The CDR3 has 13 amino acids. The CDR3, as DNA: TGTGCCCGAACCTACAGGGAAGGCACTGAAGCTTTCTTT. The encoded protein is CARTYREGTEAFF.

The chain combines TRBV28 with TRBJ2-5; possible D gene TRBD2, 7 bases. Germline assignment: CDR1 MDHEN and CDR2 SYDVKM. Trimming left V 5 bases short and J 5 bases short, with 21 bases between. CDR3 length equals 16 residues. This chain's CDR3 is CASSPPRGARLETQYF. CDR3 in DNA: TGTGCCAGCAGTCCCCCACGGGGGGCGCGCCTTGAGACCCAGTACTTC.

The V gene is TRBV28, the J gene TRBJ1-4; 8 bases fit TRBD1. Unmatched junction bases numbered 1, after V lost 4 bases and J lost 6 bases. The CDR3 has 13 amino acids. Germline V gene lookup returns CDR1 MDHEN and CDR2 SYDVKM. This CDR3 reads CASSSGQDEKLFF. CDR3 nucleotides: TGTGCCAGCAGTTCGGGACAGGATGAAAAACTGTTTTTT.

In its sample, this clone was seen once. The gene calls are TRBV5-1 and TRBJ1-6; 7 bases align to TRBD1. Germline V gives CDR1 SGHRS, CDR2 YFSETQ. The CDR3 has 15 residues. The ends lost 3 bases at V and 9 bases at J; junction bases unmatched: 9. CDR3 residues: CASSWAGTETSPLHF. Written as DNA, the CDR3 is TGCGCCAGCAGCTGGGCTGGGACAGAAACTTCACCCCTCCACTTT.

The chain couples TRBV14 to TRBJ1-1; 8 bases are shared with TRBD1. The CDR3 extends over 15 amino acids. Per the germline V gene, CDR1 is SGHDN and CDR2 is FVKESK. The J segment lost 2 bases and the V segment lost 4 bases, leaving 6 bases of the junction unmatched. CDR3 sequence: CASSPWTGINTEAFF. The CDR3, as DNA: TGTGCCAGCAGCCCATGGACAGGGATCAACACTGAAGCTTTCTTT.

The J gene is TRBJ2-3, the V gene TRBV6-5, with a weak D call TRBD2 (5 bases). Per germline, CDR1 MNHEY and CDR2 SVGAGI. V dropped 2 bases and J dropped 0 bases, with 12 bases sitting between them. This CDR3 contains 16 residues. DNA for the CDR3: TGTGCCAGCAGTTACCGGCGGGCCACCAGCACAGATACGCAGTATTTT. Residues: CASSYRRATSTDTQYF.

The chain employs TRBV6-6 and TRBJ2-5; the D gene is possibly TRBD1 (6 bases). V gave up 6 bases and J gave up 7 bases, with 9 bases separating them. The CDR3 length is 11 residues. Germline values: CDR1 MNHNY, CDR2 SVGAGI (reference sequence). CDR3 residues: CASSKGGTQYF. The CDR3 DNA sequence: TGTGCCAGCAGCAAAGGGGGGACCCAGTACTTC.

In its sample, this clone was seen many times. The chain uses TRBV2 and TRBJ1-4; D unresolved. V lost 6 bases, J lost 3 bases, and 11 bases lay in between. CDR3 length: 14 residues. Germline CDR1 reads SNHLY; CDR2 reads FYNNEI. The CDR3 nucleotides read TGTGCCAGCAGACCGCAGGTGCCTAATGAAAAACTGTTTTTT. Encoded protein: CASRPQVPNEKLFF.

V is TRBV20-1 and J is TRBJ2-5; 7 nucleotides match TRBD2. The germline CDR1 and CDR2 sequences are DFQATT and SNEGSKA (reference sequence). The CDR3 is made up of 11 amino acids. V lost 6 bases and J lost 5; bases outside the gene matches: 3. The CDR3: CSAGEGETQYF. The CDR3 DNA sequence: TGCAGTGCCGGGGAGGGGGAGACCCAGTACTTC.

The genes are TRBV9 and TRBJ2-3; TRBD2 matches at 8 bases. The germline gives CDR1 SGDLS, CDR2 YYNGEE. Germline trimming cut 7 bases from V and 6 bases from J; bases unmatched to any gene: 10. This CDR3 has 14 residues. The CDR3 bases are TGTGCCAGCGAGGTCGGGGGGGCAAGTGATACGCAGTATTTT. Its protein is CASEVGGASDTQYF.